This note documents a single T cell receptor beta chain sequence. Those enrolled in Seattle joined during active infection and were followed longitudinally afterward. The sample comes from a study of blood T cell repertoires in COVID-19. As for the study in general: The samples span acute and convalescent COVID-19 from the United States, Italy and Spain. Sources were T cells, B-cell-depleted T cells, or PBMCs; the material itself was cDNA or gDNA.

V lost 5 bases and J lost 8; bases outside the gene matches: 13. Germline lookup yields CDR1 SGHTA and CDR2 FQGTGA. CDR3 length equals 15 residues. Under the authors' procedure: Amplification from reference gene primers served as the basis for estimated nucleated cell counts. Sequencing used immunoSEQ multiplex PCR; TCRdb keeps in-frame clones, though not all of them. V and J calls and clone size are copied from that table; D and trimming were computed from the DNA. The sample shows over 400,000 clones, roughly nine tenths of them seen only once. The receptor was isolated from a woman between 45 and 60 years old with COVID-19, enrolled during active disease. Sequenced input: peripheral blood. The chain couples TRBV7-3 to TRBJ1-2; TRBD1 agrees at 8 bases. Here the CDR3 reads CASSPDRVNWRGYTF. The CDR3 DNA reads TGTGCCAGCAGCCCGGACAGGGTGAACTGGAGGGGCTACACCTTC. The full variable domain, its missing parts supplied by reference TRBV7-3 and TRBJ1-2, is GAGVSQTPSNKVTEKGKYVELRCDPISGHTALYWYRQSLGQGPEFLIYFQGTGAADDSGLPNDRFFAVRPEGSVSTLKIQRTERGDSAVYLCASSPDRVNWRGYTFGSGTRLTVV.